These 12 T cell receptor beta chains came from one sample sequenced in a study of blood T cells in healthy people across ages. The use of a sample-barcoded 5' primer and a J-beta primer mix characterized a second PCR of roughly 6 to 11 cycles. TCRdb reprocessed the 5' RACE reads via MiXCR and lists one record per CDR3 protein. The data hold 1.5 million to 2 million distinct CDR3 sequences, with 39% observed a single time. Specimen: blood. These receptors originate from a human donor in good health.

The chain combines TRBV11-2 with TRBJ2-3; D is undetermined. This CDR3 is 16 amino acids long. Germline values: CDR1 SGHAT, CDR2 FQNNGV. V was pared by 1 base and J by 0 bases, with 11 bases between. DNA of the CDR3: TGTGCCAGCAGCTTAGTAACCGGACGGAGCACAGATACGCAGTATTTT. The encoded protein is CASSLVTGRSTDTQYF.

The chain uses TRBV25-1 and TRBJ2-1; 8 nucleotides match TRBD1. Germline CDR1 MGHDK, CDR2 SYGVNS. The CDR3 runs to 17 residues. V gave up 2 bases and J gave up 6 bases; unmatched junction bases: 12. CDR3 in DNA: TGTGCCAGCAGTGAAACCGGGGGCCGGGGACAGGCCAATGAGCAGTTCTTC. This gives the protein CASSETGGRGQANEQFF.

V usage is TRBV6-2 or TRBV6-3 and J usage is TRBJ2-3; 11 nucleotides agree with TRBD2. From germline, CDR1 is MNHEY and CDR2 SVGEGT. V was clipped by 5 bases and J by 6 bases; unmatched bases: 10. The CDR3 consists of 16 residues. The CDR3 region is CASSHPPSGGKDTQYF. CDR3 bases: TGTGCCAGCAGTCATCCCCCTAGCGGGGGGAAGGATACGCAGTATTTT.

This clonotype has only a few counts. J is TRBJ2-1 and V is TRBV6-2 or TRBV6-3, with 11 bases that match TRBD1. The CDR3 extends over 16 amino acids. CDR1 is MNHEY and CDR2 is SVGEGT in the germline V gene. The trim removed 0 bases at V and 6 bases at J, leaving 4 bases unmatched. CDR3 sequence reads: CASSYSRTGGINEQFF. For the CDR3, the DNA is TGTGCCAGCAGTTACTCGAGGACAGGGGGCATCAATGAGCAGTTCTTC.

This chain connects TRBV2 to TRBJ1-6; 8 nucleotides match TRBD1. The CDR3 is made up of 13 amino acids. V trimming: 6 bases; J trimming: 13 bases; junction bases outside the gene matches: 8. CDR1 and CDR2 from the germline V gene are SNHLY and FYNNEI. The CDR3 loop is CASRLDRADPLHF. CDR3 in DNA: TGTGCCAGCAGGTTGGACAGGGCCGATCCCCTCCACTTT.

This clonotype was seen a handful of times. This chain connects TRBV4-1 to TRBJ2-5, with 12 bases identical to TRBD2. With V trimmed by 8 bases and J by 5 bases, 9 bases remained unmatched. Germline loops: CDR1 MGHRA, CDR2 YSYEKL. This CDR3 comprises 15 residues. The CDR3 bases are TGCGCCAGCGCCCGGACTAGCGGGGCGAGGGAGACCCAGTACTTC. It is translated as CASARTSGARETQYF.

This clonotype has just a few counts. V is TRBV4-1 and J is TRBJ2-7; D uncertain. Germline CDR1 is MGHRA and CDR2 is YSYEKL. This CDR3 has 15 residues. Trimming cost V 1 base and J 3 bases, with 13 bases left between them. The CDR3 is CASSQGFTPFYEQYF. The CDR3 region has the DNA TGCGCCAGCAGCCAAGGGTTCACACCATTCTACGAGCAGTACTTC.

This clonotype showed up just a few times. The V and J genes are TRBV12-5 and TRBJ2-7; no clear D gene. Germline loops: CDR1 LGHNT, CDR2 FRNRAP. The CDR3 sequence is 12 residues long. Trimming cost V 5 bases and J 1 base, with 6 bases left between them. The CDR3 protein is CASGEESYEQYF. The CDR3, as DNA: TGTGCTAGTGGTGAGGAGTCCTACGAGCAGTACTTC.

V gene TRBV4-1 combines with J gene TRBJ2-1; 8 bases align to TRBD2. Germline V gene lookup returns CDR1 MGHRA and CDR2 YSYEKL. The CDR3 loop spans 16 amino acids. The V gene end was trimmed by 0 bases and the J gene end by 5 bases; junction bases not matched to a gene: 6. The CDR3 coding sequence is TGCGCCAGCAGCCAAGATCGAAGCGGGGGAAACAATGAGCAGTTCTTC. Its translation: CASSQDRSGGNNEQFF.

This clonotype was seen more than once but under ten times. The rearrangement joins TRBV10-3 to TRBJ2-1, with 10 bases matching TRBD1. The CDR3 runs to 16 residues. Germline-derived CDR1 and CDR2 are ENHRY and SYGVKD. V was pared by 3 bases and J by 5 bases, with 7 bases of the junction left unmatched. Here the CDR3 reads CAISESPGQGNNEQFF. The CDR3 DNA sequence: TGTGCCATCAGTGAATCGCCGGGACAGGGGAACAATGAGCAGTTCTTC.

On this clonotype itself: The junction and the germline gene differ at one end; a read error may be behind it. This chain joins TRBV12-3 or TRBV12-4 and TRBJ1-1, with no clear D. The CDR3 length is 13 residues. The CDR3 DNA is TGTGCCAGCAGCTTAGTGTACAACACTGAAGCTTTCTTT. This sequence encodes CASSLVYNTEAFF.

The chain links TRBV7-9 to TRBJ2-5; possible D gene TRBD2, 6 bases. The germline gives CDR1 SEHNR, CDR2 FQNEAQ (reference sequence). The germline V and J ends were trimmed by 7 bases and 1 base, with 10 bases remaining between them. The CDR3 has 13 residues. CDR3 sequence reads: CASIRGTQETQYF. CDR3 DNA sequence: TGTGCCAGCATCCGGGGGACCCAAGAGACCCAGTACTTC.